This TCR beta chain was identified in a study of response to subunit inactivated influenza vaccine. This clonotype was seen repeatedly, ten times or more. What it binds is unknown. Study-level points and caveats: New T cells are recruited in small numbers by each seasonal influenza vaccination, according to the authors' suggestion.

TCRdb processed the RT-PCR reads anew with MiXCR; each CDR3 protein has one entry. The sample lists 550,000 to 650,000 distinct CDR3 sequences; about an eighth were seen once. There are 17 residues in the CDR3. The V end was cut by 5 bases, the J end by 0 bases, with 14 bases between. The sequence came from a man in his fifties who received an inactivated influenza vaccine. The sample in question was PBMCs from blood, obtained on the day of vaccination. The rearrangement links TRBV12-3 or TRBV12-4 to TRBJ2-6; D gene uncertain. Written as DNA, the CDR3 is TGTGCCAGCAGTCCAGACACCTTCTTCTCTGGGGCCAACGTCCTGACTTTC. Amino acids: CASSPDTFFSGANVLTF.